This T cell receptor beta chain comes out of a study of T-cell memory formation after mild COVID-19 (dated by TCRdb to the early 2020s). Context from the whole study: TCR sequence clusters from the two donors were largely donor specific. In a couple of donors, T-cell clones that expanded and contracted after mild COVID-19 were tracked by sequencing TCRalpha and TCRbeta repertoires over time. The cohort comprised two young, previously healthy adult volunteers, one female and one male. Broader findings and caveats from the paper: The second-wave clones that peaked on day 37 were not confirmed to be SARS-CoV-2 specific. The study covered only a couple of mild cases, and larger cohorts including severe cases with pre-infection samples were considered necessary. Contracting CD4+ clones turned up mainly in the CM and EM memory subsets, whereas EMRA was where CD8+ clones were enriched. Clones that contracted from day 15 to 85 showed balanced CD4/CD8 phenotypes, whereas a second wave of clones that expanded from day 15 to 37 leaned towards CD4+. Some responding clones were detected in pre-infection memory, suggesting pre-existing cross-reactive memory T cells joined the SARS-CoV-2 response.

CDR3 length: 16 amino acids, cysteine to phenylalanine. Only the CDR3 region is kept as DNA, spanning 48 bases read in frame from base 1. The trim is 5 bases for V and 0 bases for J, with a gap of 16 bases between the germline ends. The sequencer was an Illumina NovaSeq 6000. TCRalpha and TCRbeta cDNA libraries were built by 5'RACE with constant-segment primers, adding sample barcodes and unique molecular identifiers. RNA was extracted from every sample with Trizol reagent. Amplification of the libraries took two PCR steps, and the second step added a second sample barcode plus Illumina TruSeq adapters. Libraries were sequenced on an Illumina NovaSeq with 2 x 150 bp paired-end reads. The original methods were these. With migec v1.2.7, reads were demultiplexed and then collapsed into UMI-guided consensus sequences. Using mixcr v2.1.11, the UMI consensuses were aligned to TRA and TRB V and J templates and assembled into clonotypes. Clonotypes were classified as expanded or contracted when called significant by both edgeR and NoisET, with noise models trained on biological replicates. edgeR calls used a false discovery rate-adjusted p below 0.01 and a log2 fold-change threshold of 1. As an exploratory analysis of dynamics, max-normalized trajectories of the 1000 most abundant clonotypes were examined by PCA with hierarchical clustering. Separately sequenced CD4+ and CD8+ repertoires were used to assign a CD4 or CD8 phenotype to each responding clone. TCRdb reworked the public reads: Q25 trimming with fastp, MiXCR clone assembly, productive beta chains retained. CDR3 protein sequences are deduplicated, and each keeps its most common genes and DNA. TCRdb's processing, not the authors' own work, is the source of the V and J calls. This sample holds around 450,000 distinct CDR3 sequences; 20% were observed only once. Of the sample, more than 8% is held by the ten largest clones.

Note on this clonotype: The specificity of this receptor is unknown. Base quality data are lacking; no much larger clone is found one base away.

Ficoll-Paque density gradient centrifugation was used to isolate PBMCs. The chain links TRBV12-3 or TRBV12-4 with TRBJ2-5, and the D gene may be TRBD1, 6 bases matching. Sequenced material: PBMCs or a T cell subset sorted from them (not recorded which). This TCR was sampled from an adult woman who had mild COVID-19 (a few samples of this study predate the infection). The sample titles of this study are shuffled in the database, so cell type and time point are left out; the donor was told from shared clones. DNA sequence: TGTGCCAGCAGTCCTCCCGGGACACGGTACCAAGAGACCCAGTACTTC. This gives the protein CASSPPGTRYQETQYF.